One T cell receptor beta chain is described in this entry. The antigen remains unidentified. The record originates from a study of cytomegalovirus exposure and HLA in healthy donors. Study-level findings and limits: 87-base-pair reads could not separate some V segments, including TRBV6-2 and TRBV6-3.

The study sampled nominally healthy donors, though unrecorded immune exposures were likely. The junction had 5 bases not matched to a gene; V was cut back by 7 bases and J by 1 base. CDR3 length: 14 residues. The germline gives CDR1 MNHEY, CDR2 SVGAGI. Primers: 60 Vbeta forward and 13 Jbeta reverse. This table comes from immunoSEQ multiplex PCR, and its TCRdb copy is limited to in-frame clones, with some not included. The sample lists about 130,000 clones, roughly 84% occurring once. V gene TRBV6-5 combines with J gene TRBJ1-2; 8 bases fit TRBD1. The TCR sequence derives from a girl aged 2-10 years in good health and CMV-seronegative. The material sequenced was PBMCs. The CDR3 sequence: CASKGTGINYGYTF. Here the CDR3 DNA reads TGTGCCAGCAAAGGGACAGGAATTAACTATGGCTACACCTTC.